The rows below give T cell receptor beta chains drawn from one sample of a study of tumor-infiltrating lymphocytes in primary liver carcinoma. TCRdb processed the multiplex PCR reads anew with MiXCR; each CDR3 protein has one entry. The data show around 60,000 distinct CDR3 sequences, approximately 74% seen once. The specimen sequenced was liver tumor tissue from sampling region 4. The receptors here all came from a man aged 40-50 years with primary liver carcinoma and hepatitis B virus infection. CDR3s include the opening cysteine and the closing phenylalanine or tryptophan. Each record gives: D gene, clone size, J gene, V gene, CDR3 DNA, CDR3 protein. D genes are given only for firm matches. Clone size, where shown, is once, few, many, or a class for clones that have expanded.

TRBD1 | NA | TRBJ2-7 | TRBV14 | TGTGCCAGCAGTACACAGGGGTCCTACGAGCATTACTTC | CASSTQGSYEHYF
TRBD2 | NA | TRBJ2-7 | TRBV12-3/TRBV12-4 | TGTGCCAGCAGAATAGCGGGAGGGCCTTCCTACAAGCAGTACTTC | CASRIAGGPSYKQYF
NA | few | TRBJ2-7 | TRBV20-1 | TGCAGTGCTAGGGAATCACAGGACTACTACGAGCAGTACTTC | CSARESQDYYEQYF
TRBD2 | NA | TRBJ2-1 | TRBV12-3/TRBV12-4 | TGTGCCAGCAGTCACGGGACCAGCGGGAGTGAGCAGTTCTTC | CASSHGTSGSEQFF
NA | many | TRBJ2-3 | TRBV7-9 | TGTGCCAGCAGCCTAGCCCCTGTTGCGCAGTATTTT | CASSLAPVAQYF
NA | NA | TRBJ2-2 | TRBV12-3/TRBV12-4 | TGTGCCAGCCTCCGTCCCGGGGAGCTGTTTTTT | CASLRPGELFF
TRBD1 | NA | TRBJ2-6 | TRBV4-2 | TGTGCCAGCAGCCATGAGATAGGGGGCATTACCGAGGCCAACGTCCTGACTTTC | CASSHEIGGITEANVLTF
NA | many | TRBJ2-1 | TRBV14 | TGTGCCAGCAGCGCGGTAGGAGGAAGCTACAATGAGCAGTTCTTC | CASSAVGGSYNEQFF
NA | NA | TRBJ1-5 | TRBV6-1 | TGTGTCAGCAGCCGGACAGCTGATAGCAATCAGCCCCAACATTTT | CVSSRTADSNQPQHF
TRBD1 | many | TRBJ1-2 | TRBV12-3/TRBV12-4 | TGTGCCAGTACAGACCGGACAGGGATTAACTATGGCTACACCTTC | CASTDRTGINYGYTF
NA | NA | TRBJ2-3 | TRBV14 | TGTGCCAGCATCAACGGGGCTAACGTGGCAGATACGCAGTATTTT | CASINGANVADTQYF
NA | NA | TRBJ1-2 | TRBV7-3 | TGTGCCAGCAGCTTAGGGGGGCTAGACAGCTACACCTTC | CASSLGGLDSYTF